Below, one T cell receptor beta chain is given with its context. Its specificity is not known. The PCR made use of 60 Vbeta and 13 Jbeta primers. Clones were sequenced by immunoSEQ multiplex PCR, and TCRdb holds only the in-frame ones, with some missing. The profile covers tens of thousands of clones, with roughly 80% appearing a single time and about 2.2% taken by the ten largest. This entry belongs to a study of cytomegalovirus exposure and HLA in healthy donors. Study observations and caveats: A later analysis appeared to link common viral pathogens to several of the most significant clusters. Diagnosis of cytomegalovirus status made by the classifier reportedly showed high specificity and sensitivity. Among TCR sequences, most were rare, though some public TCRs appeared in many donors.

This CDR3 comprises 15 residues. With 3 bases removed from V and 4 bases from J, the gap between germline ends came to 17 bases. Germline loops: CDR1 GTSNPN, CDR2 SVGIG (reference sequence). This sequence joins TRBV30 and TRBJ2-3, with D possibly being TRBD2 (6 bases). The sequenced sample was PBMCs. The sequence was obtained from a man aged 35-49 years in good health and CMV-seronegative. The CDR3 sequence is CAWSTAGGNADTQYF. CDR3 DNA: TGTGCCTGGAGCACTGCCGGCGGGAATGCAGATACGCAGTATTTT.